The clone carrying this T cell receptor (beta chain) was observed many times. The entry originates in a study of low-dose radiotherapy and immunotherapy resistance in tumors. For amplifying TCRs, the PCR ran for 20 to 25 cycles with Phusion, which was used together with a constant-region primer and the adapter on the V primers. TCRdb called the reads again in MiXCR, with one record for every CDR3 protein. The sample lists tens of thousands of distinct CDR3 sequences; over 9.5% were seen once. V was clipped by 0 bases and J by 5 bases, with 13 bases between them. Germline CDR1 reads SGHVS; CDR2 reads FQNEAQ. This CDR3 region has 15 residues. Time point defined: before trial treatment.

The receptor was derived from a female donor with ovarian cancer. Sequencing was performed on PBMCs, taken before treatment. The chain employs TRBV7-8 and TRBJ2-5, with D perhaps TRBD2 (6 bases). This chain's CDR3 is CASSLAGGRAETQYF. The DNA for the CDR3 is TGTGCCAGCAGCTTAGCGGGGGGAAGGGCTGAGACCCAGTACTTC.